This is a list of T cell receptor beta chains from one sample in a study of blood T cell repertoires in COVID-19. Sequencing used immunoSEQ multiplex PCR; TCRdb keeps in-frame clones, though not all of them. The sample has under 550,000 clones; around 90% are singletons. Sequencing was carried out using peripheral blood. Receptor source: a man between 18 and 35 years old with COVID-19, enrolled during active disease. Each CDR3 is given with its conserved first and last residue. D genes are given only for firm matches. Part of the rows lack a size; the others show once, few, many or a class for expanded clones.

size,V,D,J,DNA,CDR3
.,TRBV5-1,.,TRBJ2-2,TGCGCCAGCAGCTTGTTTATGGGCACGAACACCGGGGAGCTGTTTTTT,CASSLFMGTNTGELFF
many,TRBV5-4,.,TRBJ1-2,TGTGCCAGCCGCCCAACAGGGAACTATGGCTACACCTTC,CASRPTGNYGYTF
.,TRBV6-5,TRBD1,TRBJ2-1,TGTGCCAGCAGTCCAGGGGGCTATGAGCAGTTCTTC,CASSPGGYEQFF
.,TRBV11-3,TRBD1,TRBJ1-6,TGTGCCAGCAGCTGGGGACAGGGGGATTCACCCCTCCACTTT,CASSWGQGDSPLHF
.,TRBV11-3,TRBD2,TRBJ2-1,TGTGCCAGCAGCATAACTAGCGGGAGTCGTAATGAGCAGTTCTTC,CASSITSGSRNEQFF
.,TRBV19,TRBD2,TRBJ2-1,TGTGCCAGTAGTGCGGGGGGGCCGGGTGAGCAGTTCTTC,CASSAGGPGEQFF
once,TRBV5-4,.,TRBJ2-1,TGTGCCAGCAGCACCGGGGAGACTAATGAGCAGTTCTTC,CASSTGETNEQFF
.,TRBV5-1,TRBD2,TRBJ2-1,TGCGCCAGCAGCTTGGCCCCGGGAGGGCGAAAGGGAGGGCAGTTCTTC,CASSLAPGGRKGGQFF
.,TRBV27,.,TRBJ2-3,TGTGCCAGCAGTTTAACAGCCGCCCCTGACAGTTCTAGCACAGATACGCAGTATTTT,CASSLTAAPDSSSTDTQYF
.,TRBV7-6,.,TRBJ2-3,TGTGCCAGCAGCTTAGCGGATGACCGGGGTACGCAGTATTTT,CASSLADDRGTQYF
.,TRBV27,TRBD1,TRBJ1-6,TGTGCCAGCAGTTTATCTCCGGGACAGGGGCTAAGGGATAATTCACCCCTCCACTTT,CASSLSPGQGLRDNSPLHF
.,TRBV5-4,TRBD2,TRBJ2-3,TGTGCCAGCAGCCCGACTAGCCGAGATACGCAGTATTTT,CASSPTSRDTQYF
once,TRBV3-1/TRBV3-2,.,TRBJ1-6,TGTGCCAGCAGCCCACCGCGTTCCTCGAAGGGGTCACCCCTCCACTTT,CASSPPRSSKGSPLHF
few,TRBV5-1,.,TRBJ2-6,TGCGCCTGCCGACAGGACGTCACTGGGGCCAACGTCCTGACTTTC,CACRQDVTGANVLTF
.,TRBV18,TRBD1,TRBJ1-3,TGTGCCAGCTCACAGGGACAGGCGATATCTGGAAACACCATATATTTT,CASSQGQAISGNTIYF
.,TRBV12-3/TRBV12-4,.,TRBJ1-5,TGTGCCAGCAGTTTAGGGCAATTTCAGCCCCAGCATTTT,CASSLGQFQPQHF
.,TRBV19,TRBD1,TRBJ1-2,TGTGCCAGTAGTATCGGCCTGACAGGGGCCGGCTACACCTTC,CASSIGLTGAGYTF
.,TRBV11-3,TRBD1,TRBJ2-1,TGTGCCAGCAGCTCCGGACAGGGATCCCCTTACAATGAGCAGTTCTTC,CASSSGQGSPYNEQFF
once,TRBV19,TRBD2,TRBJ2-5,TGTGCCAGTAGCTCCGGGACTAGAGGTCTTAGCGAGACCCAGTACTTC,CASSSGTRGLSETQYF
.,TRBV2,.,TRBJ2-7,TGTGCCAGCAGCGCGGGATTCTCCTACGAGCAGTACTTC,CASSAGFSYEQYF
.,TRBV2,.,TRBJ1-1,TGTGCCAGCAGAGTTCGATGGCGGACTGAAGCTTTCTTT,CASRVRWRTEAFF
.,TRBV6-6,TRBD1,TRBJ2-7,TGTGCCACTTCGACAGGGGGCTCCTACGAGCAGTACTTC,CATSTGGSYEQYF
once,TRBV4-1,TRBD1,TRBJ1-2,TGCGCCAGCAGCCAAGAGGCACCGAGGGCAGGGGGCTTAAACTATGGCTACACCTTC,CASSQEAPRAGGLNYGYTF
.,TRBV7-9,.,TRBJ1-6,TGTGCCAGCAGCTTGGGCTTAAATTCACCCCTCCACTTT,CASSLGLNSPLHF
.,TRBV27,TRBD1,TRBJ1-1,TGTGCCAGCAGTTTATTAGGACAGGGAACTGAAGCTTTCTTT,CASSLLGQGTEAFF
.,TRBV12-5,.,TRBJ1-2,TGTGCTAGTGGTTTGGTACTCCACAGGGTGGACTATGGCTACACCTTC,CASGLVLHRVDYGYTF
.,TRBV28,.,TRBJ2-7,TGTGCCATCGAGCCTTTCTCCTACGAGCAGTACTTC,CAIEPFSYEQYF
.,TRBV19,.,TRBJ1-3,TGTGCCAGTAGTATCGTTGGGGGCACGGGAAACACCATATATTTT,CASSIVGGTGNTIYF
.,TRBV15,.,TRBJ1-2,TGTGCCACCAGCAAACAGGAAGGCTATGGCTACACCTTC,CATSKQEGYGYTF
once,TRBV5-4,TRBD2,TRBJ2-7,TGTGCCAGCAGCTTCGGGGGGGTAGGTAGCGTTGACGAGCAGTACTTC,CASSFGGVGSVDEQYF
.,TRBV18,TRBD1,TRBJ1-1,TGTGCCAGCTCACCGCGACAGGGTTTCGGTGAAGCTTTCTTT,CASSPRQGFGEAFF
.,TRBV7-9,.,TRBJ2-7,TGTGCCAGCAGCCAATGGACAGTACCCTACGAGCAGTACTTC,CASSQWTVPYEQYF
.,TRBV6-6,TRBD1,TRBJ2-7,TGTGCCAGCAGTCACCGACAGGGAAACTACGAGCAGTACTTC,CASSHRQGNYEQYF
.,TRBV5-6,.,TRBJ2-7,TGTGCCAGCAGCTTGGCTTCAGGGACCTACGAGCAGTACTTC,CASSLASGTYEQYF
.,TRBV9,.,TRBJ2-2,TGTGCCAGCAGGATAGGACAGCTACCGACCGGGGAGCTGTTTTTT,CASRIGQLPTGELFF
once,TRBV5-5,.,TRBJ2-7,TGTGCCAGCAGCTTACAGGGCGGGTACGAGCAGTACTTC,CASSLQGGYEQYF
.,TRBV6-1,.,TRBJ2-5,TGTGCCAGCAGTGATTCAAGGACAGTCCGGAAGACCCAGTACTTC,CASSDSRTVRKTQYF
.,TRBV25-1,TRBD2,TRBJ2-3,TGTGCCAGCAGTGGTAGCGGGGGCAGAAATACGCAGTATTTT,CASSGSGGRNTQYF
once,TRBV5-1,TRBD2,TRBJ2-1,TGCGCCAGCAGCTTTATAGCATCCGGGACTAGCGGGCCCGGTGAGCAGTTCTTC,CASSFIASGTSGPGEQFF
.,TRBV6-6,.,TRBJ1-2,TGTGCCAGCAGTCCCCTGGATAGCGGCAGAGCTAACTATGGCTACACCTTC,CASSPLDSGRANYGYTF
.,TRBV9,.,TRBJ2-7,TGTGCCAGCAGCGGAGAAGCCGGGGGCTACGAGCAGTACTTC,CASSGEAGGYEQYF
.,TRBV6-5,TRBD2,TRBJ2-1,TGTGCCAGCGGCTACCAAGCGGGAGGCTACAATGAGCAGTTCTTC,CASGYQAGGYNEQFF
.,TRBV12-3/TRBV12-4,.,TRBJ1-5,TGTGCCAGCAGTTATGCGGCGAATCAGCCCCAGCATTTT,CASSYAANQPQHF
.,TRBV2,TRBD1,TRBJ1-5,TGTGCCAGCAGTTCCGACAGGGCAGGCCCCAGCAATCAGCCCCAGCATTTT,CASSSDRAGPSNQPQHF